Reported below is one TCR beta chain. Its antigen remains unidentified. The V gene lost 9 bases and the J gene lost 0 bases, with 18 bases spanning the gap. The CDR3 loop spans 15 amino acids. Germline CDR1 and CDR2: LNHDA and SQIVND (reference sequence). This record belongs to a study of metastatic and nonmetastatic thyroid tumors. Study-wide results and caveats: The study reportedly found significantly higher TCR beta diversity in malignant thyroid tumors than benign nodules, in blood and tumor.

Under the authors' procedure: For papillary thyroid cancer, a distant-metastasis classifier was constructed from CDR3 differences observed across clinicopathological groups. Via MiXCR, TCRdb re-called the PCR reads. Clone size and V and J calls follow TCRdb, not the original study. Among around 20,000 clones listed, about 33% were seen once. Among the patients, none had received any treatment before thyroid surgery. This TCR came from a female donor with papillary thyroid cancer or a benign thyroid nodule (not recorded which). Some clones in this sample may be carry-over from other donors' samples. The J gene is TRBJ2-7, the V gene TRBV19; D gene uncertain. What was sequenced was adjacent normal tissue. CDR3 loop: CASSDQNHASYEQYF. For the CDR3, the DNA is TGTGCCAGCAGTGATCAAAACCACGCCTCCTACGAGCAGTACTTC.